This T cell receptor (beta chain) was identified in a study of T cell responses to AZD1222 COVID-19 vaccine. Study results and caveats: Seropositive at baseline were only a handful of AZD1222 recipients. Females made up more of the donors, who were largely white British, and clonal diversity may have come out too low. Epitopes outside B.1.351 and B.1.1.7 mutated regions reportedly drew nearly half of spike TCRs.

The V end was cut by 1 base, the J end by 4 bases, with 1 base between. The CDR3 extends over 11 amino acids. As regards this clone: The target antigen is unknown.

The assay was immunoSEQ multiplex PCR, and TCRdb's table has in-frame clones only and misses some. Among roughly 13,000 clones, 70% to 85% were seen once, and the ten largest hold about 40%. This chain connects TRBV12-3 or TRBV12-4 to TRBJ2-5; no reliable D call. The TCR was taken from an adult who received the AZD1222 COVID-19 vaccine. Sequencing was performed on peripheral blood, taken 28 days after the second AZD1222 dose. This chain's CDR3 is CASSLGETQYF. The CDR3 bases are TGTGCCAGCAGTTTAGGAGAGACCCAGTACTTC.